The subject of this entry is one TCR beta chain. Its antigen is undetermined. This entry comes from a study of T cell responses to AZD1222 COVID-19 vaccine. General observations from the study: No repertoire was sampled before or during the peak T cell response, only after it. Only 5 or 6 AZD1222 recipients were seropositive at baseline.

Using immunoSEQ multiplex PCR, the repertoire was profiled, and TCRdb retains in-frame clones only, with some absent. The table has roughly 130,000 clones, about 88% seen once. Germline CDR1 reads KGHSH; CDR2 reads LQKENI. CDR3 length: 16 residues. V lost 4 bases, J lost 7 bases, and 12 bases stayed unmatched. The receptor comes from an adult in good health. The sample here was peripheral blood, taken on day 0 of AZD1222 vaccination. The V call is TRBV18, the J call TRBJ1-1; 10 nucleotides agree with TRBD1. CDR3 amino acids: CASSLRTGGVSLEAFF. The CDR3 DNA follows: TGTGCCAGCTCACTCCGGACAGGGGGGGTATCTCTTGAAGCTTTCTTT.